The sequence of this T cell receptor (beta chain) was determined in a study of T-cell reconstitution after alpha-beta-depleted transplantation in children. CDR1 and CDR2 (germline): MNHEY, SVGAGI. Trimming removed 3 bases at V and 2 bases at J, with 10 bases between. This CDR3 is built from 14 residues. In this sample, this clonotype turned up many times. The TCRbeta library incorporated unique molecular identifiers. TCRdb re-derived calls from the PCR reads in MiXCR, one entry per CDR3 protein. The sample gives over 150,000 distinct CDR3 sequences, about 14% of which show up once; around 14% is in the top ten.

This receptor was obtained from a human donor who donated a stem cell graft to a child with acute lymphoblastic leukemia. The J gene is TRBJ1-2, the V gene TRBV6-5; D not certain. The sequencing here drew on PBMCs from the stem cell graft donor, taken from the stem cell graft. DNA for the CDR3: TGTGCCAGCAGTTATAAAATGGGGAACTATGGCTACACCTTC. It is translated as CASSYKMGNYGYTF.